These 21 T cell receptor beta chains were sequenced from one sample in a study of control samples from healthy donors and cancer patients. The table came from immunoSEQ multiplex PCR; TCRdb's copy has only in-frame clones and leaves some out. Counted here are around 95,000 clones, 85% occurring once; the ten biggest clones make up around a fifth. The source material was blood. The receptors were gathered from a man younger than 45 in good health.

This clone was seen only once. V usage is TRBV6-5 and J usage is TRBJ1-4; D is ambiguous. The V and J ends lost 8 bases and 7 bases respectively, with 11 bases between them. The germline V gene has CDR1 MNHEY and CDR2 SVGAGI. This CDR3 is built from 12 residues. The CDR3 region is CASGRRSEKLFF. The CDR3 DNA reads as TGTGCCAGCGGCAGGCGGAGTGAAAAACTGTTTTTT.

The J gene is TRBJ1-1, the V gene TRBV7-9; D perhaps matches TRBD1 (5 bases). CDR1 and CDR2 from the germline V gene are SEHNR and FQNEAQ (reference sequence). The CDR3 extends over 17 amino acids. V was clipped by 3 bases and J by 5 bases, with 22 bases between them. The CDR3 DNA is TGTGCCAGCAGCTTTGTAACCGGGACCGCCGGGGGGACTGAAGCTTTCTTT. Protein sequence: CASSFVTGTAGGTEAFF. Using reference TRBV7-9 and TRBJ1-1 for the parts outside the CDR3, the full variable domain is DTGVSQNPRHKITKRGQNVTFRCDPISEHNRLYWYRQTLGQGPEFLTYFQNEAQLEKSRLLSDRFSAERPKGSFSTLEIQRTEQGDSAMYLCASSFVTGTAGGTEAFFGQGTRLTVV.

This chain joins TRBV5-1 and TRBJ1-4; 9 nucleotides agree with TRBD1. CDR3 length equals 16 residues. Trimming removed 3 bases from V and 2 bases from J; junction bases left unmatched: 5. The V gene's germline CDR1 is SGHRS and CDR2 YFSETQ. This chain's CDR3 is CASSSGQGFTNEKLFF. The CDR3 DNA reads as TGCGCCAGCAGCTCTGGACAGGGGTTCACTAATGAAAAACTGTTTTTT.

A few counts support this clone. CDR3 loop: CATSRDGIVQGSNQPQHF. The CDR3 nucleotides are TGTGCCACCAGCAGAGATGGAATCGTTCAGGGATCCAATCAGCCCCAGCATTTT. The rearrangement uses TRBV15 and TRBJ1-5, with a possible D match to TRBD1 (5 bases). With 0 bases removed from V and 3 bases from J, the gap between germline ends came to 18 bases. Germline V lookup: CDR1 LNHNV, CDR2 YYDKDF (reference sequence). The CDR3 length is 18 residues.

This clone showed up just once. V and J are TRBV19 and TRBJ2-1; TRBD2 aligns across 11 bases. Looked up from germline, CDR1 is LNHDA and CDR2 is SQIVND (reference sequence). CDR3 length: 16 amino acids. Trimming at V came to 3 bases and at J to 6 bases, leaving 7 bases not matched to a gene. Here the CDR3 DNA reads TGTGCCAGTAGTATTAGACGTAGCGGGGGGGGCAATGAGCAGTTCTTC. Protein: CASSIRRSGGGNEQFF.

The CDR3 sequence: CASSEKDRGIVVYGYTF. Here the CDR3 DNA reads TGTGCCAGCAGTGAAAAGGACAGGGGGATTGTTGTCTATGGCTACACCTTC. The V gene is TRBV6-1, the J gene TRBJ1-2, with TRBD1 identical over 10 bases. The CDR3 sequence is 17 residues long. The V gene's germline CDR1 is MNHNS and CDR2 SASEGT. The V gene end was trimmed by 2 bases and the J gene end by 4 bases; junction bases not matched to a gene: 10.

The chain joins TRBV3-1 (or the pseudogene TRBV3-2) to TRBJ1-2, with a possible D match to TRBD1 (6 bases). Germline V gene sequence: CDR1 LGHDT, CDR2 YNNKEL (reference sequence). This CDR3 contains 12 residues. V lost 4 bases to trimming and J lost 8 bases, with 11 bases between them. CDR3 DNA sequence: TGTGCCAGCAGCCGAGGACAGAGGGGCTACACCTTC. This encodes CASSRGQRGYTF.

This chain links TRBV5-6 with TRBJ2-7; no clear D. Germline CDR1 reads SGHDT; CDR2 reads YYEEEE. The germline V and J ends were trimmed by 0 bases and 6 bases, with 4 bases remaining between them. The CDR3 has 11 residues. The CDR3 nucleotides read TGTGCCAGCAGCTTGGGGGGCGAGCAGTACTTC. Its translation is CASSLGGEQYF.

The chain couples TRBV5-1 to TRBJ2-7; D possibly corresponds to TRBD1 (6 bases). Germline CDR1 is SGHRS and CDR2 is YFSETQ. The CDR3 has 13 amino acids. Trimming took off 0 bases at V and 6 bases at J, with 10 bases between the two ends. Here the CDR3 DNA reads TGCGCCAGCAGCTTGGAATTAGGGGGCGAGCAGTACTTC. Translation: CASSLELGGEQYF.

As DNA, the CDR3 is TGTGCCAGCTCACCACGGGCAGGGGGCGTCACCGGGGAGCTGTTTTTT. Amino acids: CASSPRAGGVTGELFF. This chain joins TRBV18 and TRBJ2-2, with 8 bases lining up with TRBD1. This CDR3 has 16 amino acids. J lost 4 bases, V lost 1 base, and 5 bases had no gene match. The germline gives CDR1 KGHSH, CDR2 LQKENI.

CDR3 loop: CASSPPGQPQHF. In DNA, the CDR3 is TGTGCCAGCTCACCTCCGGGTCAGCCCCAGCATTTT. The chain carries TRBV18 and TRBJ1-5; D unclear. The CDR3 totals 12 residues. V lost 3 bases to trimming and J lost 6 bases, with 6 bases between them. Looked up from germline, CDR1 is KGHSH and CDR2 is LQKENI. Looking up the rest from reference TRBV18 and TRBJ1-5 gives the full variable domain: NAGVMQNPRHLVRRRGQEARLRCSPMKGHSHVYWYRQLPEEGLKFMVYLQKENIIDESGMPKERFSAEFPKEGPSILRIQQVVRGDSAAYFCASSPPGQPQHFGDGTRLSIL.

The chain recombines TRBV19 with TRBJ1-5, with 7 positions matching TRBD1. The germline CDR1 and CDR2 sequences are LNHDA and SQIVND (reference sequence). This CDR3 region has 16 residues. After removal of 3 bases from V and 3 bases from J, the junction contained 8 bases not matched to a gene. DNA of the CDR3: TGTGCCAGTAGTATGGGCGCCAGGGGGGACAATCAGCCCCAGCATTTT. Encoded protein: CASSMGARGDNQPQHF. Looking up the rest from reference TRBV19 and TRBJ1-5 gives the full variable domain: DGGITQSPKYLFRKEGQNVTLSCEQNLNHDAMYWYRQDPGQGLRLIYYSQIVNDFQKGDIAEGYSVSREKKESFPLTVTSAQKNPTAFYLCASSMGARGDNQPQHFGDGTRLSIL.

The chain combines TRBV4-1 with TRBJ1-5; D is possibly TRBD1 (5 bases). V was trimmed by 4 bases and J by 2 bases, leaving 18 bases between them. Germline lookup yields CDR1 MGHRA and CDR2 YSYEKL. The CDR3 runs 17 residues. CDR3 in DNA: TGCGCCAGCAGCCCATACGGGGCGGGAAACGGCAATCAGCCCCAGCATTTT. Protein sequence: CASSPYGAGNGNQPQHF.

V and J are TRBV6-5 and TRBJ1-6, with TRBD1 matching 7 bases. The CDR3 is made up of 14 amino acids. Trimming at V came to 1 base and at J to 6 bases, leaving 0 bases not matched to a gene. Per the germline V gene, CDR1 is MNHEY and CDR2 is SVGAGI. The CDR3 sequence is CASSYYRGNSPLHF. The CDR3 nucleotides read TGTGCCAGCAGTTACTACAGGGGTAATTCACCCCTCCACTTT.

The J gene is TRBJ1-1, the V gene TRBV30, with no clear D. Germline V CDR1 and CDR2: GTSNPN, SVGIG (reference sequence). CDR3 length: 13 residues. Deletions cut 3 bases from V and 0 bases from J, with 8 bases between. The CDR3 DNA reads TGTGCCTGGAGCAAGCAGCTGAACACTGAAGCTTTCTTT. Residues: CAWSKQLNTEAFF.

The rearrangement joins TRBV30 to TRBJ1-4, with 9 bases aligning to TRBD1. J lost 4 bases, V lost 6 bases, and 9 bases had no gene match. Germline CDR1 GTSNPN, CDR2 SVGIG (reference sequence). The CDR3 length is 15 residues. The CDR3 DNA sequence: TGTGCCTGCAACCGGGACAGGGCTTATAATGAAAAACTGTTTTTT. Translated, it gives CACNRDRAYNEKLFF.

V and J are TRBV19 and TRBJ1-5; tentative D call: TRBD1 (6 bases). Germline lookup yields CDR1 LNHDA and CDR2 SQIVND (reference sequence). This CDR3 has 12 amino acids. V dropped 10 bases and J dropped 3 bases, with 10 bases sitting between them. CDR3 residues: CATRGPNQPQHF. CDR3 DNA: TGTGCCACCAGGGGCCCCAATCAGCCCCAGCATTTT.

The chain employs TRBV12-3 or TRBV12-4 and TRBJ1-4; D gene ambiguous. The germline V and J ends were trimmed by 5 bases and 11 bases, with 15 bases remaining between them. The CDR3 is 13 amino acids. CDR3 sequence (DNA): TGTGCCAGCAGTGCGACCCGCTCGGGTAAACTGTTTTTT. It yields the protein CASSATRSGKLFF.

The V and J genes are TRBV2 and TRBJ2-2; D perhaps matches TRBD2 (5 bases). The CDR3 length is 13 residues. In germline, CDR1 is SNHLY, CDR2 FYNNEI. V was trimmed by 5 bases and J by 6 bases, leaving 10 bases between them. The CDR3 DNA reads TGTGCCAGCAGTACTAGGGCCCCCGGGGAGCTGTTTTTT. This gives the protein CASSTRAPGELFF.

The chain carries TRBV5-5 and TRBJ2-4, with D maybe TRBD2 (5 bases). The CDR3 runs 15 residues. Germline CDR1 is SGHKS and CDR2 is YYEKEE (reference sequence). V was clipped by 0 bases and J by 7 bases, with 14 bases between them. The CDR3 region has the DNA TGTGCCAGCAGCTTGGCCAACGGGGTTACGAACATTCAGTACTTC. It specifies CASSLANGVTNIQYF.

A word on this clone: Different DNA sequences within this sample yield the same CDR3. The rearrangement uses TRBV5-1 and TRBJ2-7; possibly TRBD1 for D (6 bases). This CDR3 is built from 14 residues. V was trimmed by 0 bases and J by 1 base, leaving 8 bases between them. From germline, CDR1 is SGHRS and CDR2 YFSETQ. The CDR3 sequence is CASSLVGGSYEQYF. CDR3 sequence (DNA): TGCGCCAGCAGCTTGGTAGGGGGTTCCTACGAGCAGTACTTC.